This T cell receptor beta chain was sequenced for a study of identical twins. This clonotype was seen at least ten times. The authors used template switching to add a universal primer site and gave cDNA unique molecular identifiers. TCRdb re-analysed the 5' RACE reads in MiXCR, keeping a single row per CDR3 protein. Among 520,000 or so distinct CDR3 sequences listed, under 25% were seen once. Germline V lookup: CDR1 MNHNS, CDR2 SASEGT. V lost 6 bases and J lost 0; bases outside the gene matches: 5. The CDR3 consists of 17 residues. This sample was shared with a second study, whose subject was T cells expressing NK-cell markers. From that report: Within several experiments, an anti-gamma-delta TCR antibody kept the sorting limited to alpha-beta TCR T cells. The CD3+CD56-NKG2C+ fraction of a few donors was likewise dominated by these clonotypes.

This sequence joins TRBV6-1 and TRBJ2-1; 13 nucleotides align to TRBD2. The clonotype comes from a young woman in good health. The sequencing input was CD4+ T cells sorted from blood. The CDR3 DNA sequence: TGTGCCAGCAGCGGACTAGCGGGGGATAGCTCCTACAATGAGCAGTTCTTC. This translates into CASSGLAGDSSYNEQFF.